This TCR beta chain was observed in a study of blood T cell repertoires in COVID-19. The data were produced by immunoSEQ multiplex PCR, yet TCRdb's version contains in-frame clones alone and is incomplete. The data hold roughly 200,000 clones, with 70% to 90% observed a single time. Germline V gene data show CDR1 as SGHRS and CDR2 as YFSETQ. Trimming at V came to 4 bases and at J to 6 bases, leaving 14 bases not matched to a gene. The CDR3 covers 16 residues. The sequenced sample consisted of peripheral blood. The rearrangement joins TRBV5-1 to TRBJ2-7, with TRBD1 identical over 9 bases. This receptor was taken from a woman between 45 and 65 years old with COVID-19, enrolled during active disease. The CDR3 DNA is TGCGCCAGCAGCCAGGGACCCGGGACAGGGAAAGGCGAGCAGTACTTC. This codes for CASSQGPGTGKGEQYF.